The 23 T cell receptor beta chains below all came from one sample that was sequenced in a study of T-cell reconstitution after alpha-beta-depleted transplantation in children. The library targeted TCRbeta and was prepared with unique molecular identifiers. One entry per CDR3 protein results from TCRdb running MiXCR on the PCR reads. The sample gives just over 950,000 distinct CDR3 sequences, about 29% of which show up once; 28% is in the top ten. The sequencing here drew on PBMCs, mostly from graft donor cells, taken 360 days after TCRalphabeta/CD19-depleted stem cell transplant. Receptors originate from a boy in the first two years of life who had a stem cell transplant for SCID, so the T cells may come from the graft donor.

This chain connects TRBV9 to TRBJ2-1, with 9 bases identical to TRBD1. Trimming removed 4 bases from V and 7 bases from J; junction bases left unmatched: 9. CDR1 and CDR2 from the germline V gene are SGDLS and YYNGEE. The CDR3 covers 15 residues. CDR3 nucleotides: TGTGCCAGCAGCCCCGGGACAGGGTCATCGAATGAGCAGTTCTTC. Its translation is CASSPGTGSSNEQFF.

This rearrangement joins TRBV20-1 to TRBJ2-2; D possibly corresponds to TRBD2 (6 bases). Germline CDR1 and CDR2: DFQATT and SNEGSKA (reference sequence). The CDR3 is 15 amino acids. The germline V and J ends were trimmed by 6 bases and 7 bases, with 21 bases remaining between them. The CDR3 here is CSANNARGSHGELFF. DNA for the CDR3: TGCAGTGCCAATAATGCACGGGGGTCTCACGGGGAGCTGTTTTTT.

This clonotype was seen a few times. The chain employs TRBV5-1 and TRBJ1-4; 8 nucleotides line up with TRBD1. Losses at the gene ends were 5 bases for V and 5 bases for J; bases not matched to a gene: 5. This CDR3 is built from 14 residues. Germline-derived CDR1 and CDR2 are SGHRS and YFSETQ. The CDR3 DNA follows: TGCGCCAGCAGGGAACAGGGGGGAAATGAAAAACTGTTTTTT. Its translation is CASREQGGNEKLFF.

This clonotype was seen a handful of times. V and J are TRBV4-1 and TRBJ2-7; D tentatively reads TRBD1 or TRBD2 (5 bases each). V lost 3 bases and J lost 3, with 18 bases in between. The CDR3 is made up of 16 amino acids. Per germline, CDR1 MGHRA and CDR2 YSYEKL. The CDR3 bases are TGCGCCAGCAGCCAGGGATTGAGGGGCAGAATCTACGAGCAGTACTTC. This gives the protein CASSQGLRGRIYEQYF.

This clonotype was seen only once. The gene calls are TRBV29-1 and TRBJ2-3; 8 bases fit TRBD1. CDR1 and CDR2 from the germline V gene are SQVTM and ANQGSEA. The CDR3 has 16 amino acids. The V gene end was trimmed by 0 bases and the J gene end by 2 bases; junction bases not matched to a gene: 7. This CDR3 is CSVEDRDRISTDTQYF. The CDR3 nucleotides are TGCAGCGTTGAAGATCGGGACAGGATCTCCACAGATACGCAGTATTTT.

V usage is TRBV5-1 and J usage is TRBJ2-7; 8 nucleotides align to TRBD1. This CDR3 is 18 amino acids long. The germline gives CDR1 SGHRS, CDR2 YFSETQ. J was trimmed by 0 bases and V by 1 base; bases with no gene match: 12. The CDR3 bases are TGCGCCAGCAGCTTGCGGACAGGGATGGGCCTGAGCTCCTACGAGCAGTACTTC. As protein: CASSLRTGMGLSSYEQYF.

CDR3 DNA sequence: TGTGCCAGCAGTTGGGAGTTTACTAGTCCCTACAATGAGCAGTTCTTC. Translating gives CASSWEFTSPYNEQFF. This rearrangement joins TRBV28 to TRBJ2-1, with a tentative D call TRBD2 (5 bases). The V and J ends lost 4 bases and 2 bases respectively, with 15 bases between them. CDR3 length: 16 residues. The germline CDR1 and CDR2 sequences are MDHEN and SYDVKM.

Only a few counts were recorded for this clonotype. The rearrangement links TRBV5-1 to TRBJ2-1; TRBD1 agrees at 9 bases. The CDR3 is 16 residues long. V shed 6 bases, J shed 9 bases, and the junction held 16 bases outside the gene matches. CDR1 SGHRS and CDR2 YFSETQ come from the germline V gene. CDR3 sequence reads: CASTRSRQGEGVEQFF. CDR3 coding DNA: TGCGCCAGCACTCGATCCCGACAGGGGGAAGGCGTTGAGCAGTTCTTC.

V and J are TRBV3-1 and TRBJ2-1; 13 positions match TRBD2. J gave up 6 bases and V 3 bases, and 11 bases lay outside the gene matches. The CDR3 has 18 residues. CDR1 and CDR2 (germline): LGHDT, YNNKEL (reference sequence). The CDR3, as DNA: TGTGCCAGCAGCCAGACTAGCGGGGGGTTCGGGAATTTCAATGAGCAGTTCTTC. Its translation: CASSQTSGGFGNFNEQFF.

The V and J genes are TRBV20-1 and TRBJ1-1; TRBD1 is a possible D gene (6 bases). V lost 3 bases to trimming and J lost 0 bases, with 17 bases between them. CDR3 length: 16 amino acids. CDR1 is DFQATT and CDR2 is SNEGSKA in the germline V gene (reference sequence). DNA for the CDR3: TGCAGTGCTAGGGCCGACAGGTTCCTAATGAACACTGAAGCTTTCTTT. Its translation: CSARADRFLMNTEAFF.

This clonotype was counted a few times. V gene TRBV6-5 combines with J gene TRBJ2-7; TRBD2 might be the D (6 bases). The CDR3 runs to 14 residues. Germline V gives CDR1 MNHEY, CDR2 SVGAGI. V was clipped by 2 bases and J by 3 bases, with 11 bases between them. The CDR3 reads CASSYGGAYYEQYF. The CDR3 DNA follows: TGTGCCAGCAGTTACGGAGGGGCTTACTACGAGCAGTACTTC.

This rearrangement joins TRBV5-1 to TRBJ1-1; a possible D gene is TRBD1 (6 bases). CDR1 and CDR2 from the germline V gene are SGHRS and YFSETQ. The length of the CDR3 is 17 residues. V dropped 2 bases and J dropped 4 bases, with 21 bases sitting between them. The CDR3 region has the DNA TGCGCCAGCAGCTTCCAAGGGACAACAGGGCGAGGCACTGAAGCTTTCTTT. It specifies CASSFQGTTGRGTEAFF. Full variable domain (remainder filled in from reference TRBV5-1 and TRBJ1-1): KAGVTQTPRYLIKTRGQQVTLSCSPISGHRSVSWYQQTPGQGLQFLFEYFSETQRNKGNFPGRFSGRQFSNSRSEMNVSTLELGDSALYLCASSFQGTTGRGTEAFFGQGTRLTVV.

The CDR3 nucleotides are TGTGCCATCAGTGCTTGGGGAACGGGCACTGAAGCTTTCTTT. The encoded protein is CAISAWGTGTEAFF. The V gene is TRBV10-3, the J gene TRBJ1-1; D remains ambiguous. This CDR3 is 14 amino acids long. V lost 4 bases and J lost 4, with 13 bases in between. Germline CDR1 ENHRY, CDR2 SYGVKD.

The table lists this clonotype with a few counts. This rearrangement joins TRBV7-9 to TRBJ2-5, with 7 bases lining up with TRBD2. CDR1 is SEHNR and CDR2 is FQNEAQ in the germline V gene (reference sequence). The CDR3 covers 16 residues. V shed 5 bases, J shed 5 bases, and the junction held 14 bases outside the gene matches. As DNA, the CDR3 is TGTGCCAGCAGCGCCCCGACGGTACGGGAGGCCGAGACCCAGTACTTC. Translated: CASSAPTVREAETQYF. The full variable domain, completed using reference TRBV7-9 and TRBJ2-5, is DTGVSQNPRHKITKRGQNVTFRCDPISEHNRLYWYRQTLGQGPEFLTYFQNEAQLEKSRLLSDRFSAERPKGSFSTLEIQRTEQGDSAMYLCASSAPTVREAETQYFGPGTRLLVL.

This clonotype was found once. The genes are TRBV19 and TRBJ1-1; no clear D gene. The CDR3 covers 17 residues. Germline V lookup: CDR1 LNHDA, CDR2 SQIVND (reference sequence). Trimming left V 3 bases short and J 1 base short, with 18 bases between. The CDR3 coding sequence is TGTGCCAGTAGTATTGTCAGGCCCCTCGGGGAGAACACTGAAGCTTTCTTT. It codes for CASSIVRPLGENTEAFF.

The gene calls are TRBV28 and TRBJ1-4, with TRBD1 matching 9 bases. The junction had 7 bases not matched to a gene; V was cut back by 6 bases and J by 8 bases. This CDR3 region has 14 residues. In germline, CDR1 is MDHEN, CDR2 SYDVKM. CDR3 in DNA: TGTGCCAGCAGCAAACAGGGGGCAAAGGAAAAACTGTTTTTT. This codes for CASSKQGAKEKLFF.

The rearrangement links TRBV4-3 to TRBJ2-5; the D is unclear. From germline, CDR1 is LGHNA and CDR2 YSLEER. Trimming cost V 0 bases and J 0 bases, with 17 bases left between them. The length of the CDR3 is 18 residues. CDR3 sequence (DNA): TGCGCCAGCAGCCAAGATATCACGTGGGTTATGGACCAAGAGACCCAGTACTTC. Its protein is CASSQDITWVMDQETQYF.

This clonotype was found a few times. The J gene is TRBJ2-1, the V gene TRBV6-2 or TRBV6-3; possibly TRBD1 for D (5 bases). CDR1 and CDR2 (germline): MNHEY, SVGEGT. V was clipped by 5 bases and J by 0 bases, with 17 bases between them. The CDR3 length is 17 residues. The CDR3 protein is CASSPHQGISSYNEQFF. CDR3 DNA sequence: TGTGCCAGCAGTCCACATCAGGGTATAAGCTCCTACAATGAGCAGTTCTTC.

This clonotype has just a few counts. The CDR3 DNA follows: TGTGCCAGCAGTTACTCTGACGCCACAGATACGCAGTATTTT. It yields the protein CASSYSDATDTQYF. V is TRBV6-5 and J is TRBJ2-3; D unclear. CDR3 size: 14 residues. Trimming left V 0 bases short and J 2 bases short, with 6 bases between. CDR1 and CDR2 (germline): MNHEY, SVGAGI.

The chain employs TRBV2 and TRBJ1-2, with D unclear. The germline V gene encodes CDR1 SNHLY and CDR2 FYNNEI. The CDR3 is made up of 11 amino acids. V dropped 8 bases and J dropped 3 bases, with 7 bases sitting between them. CDR3 bases: TGTGCCAGCGTACGAGACTATGGCTACACCTTC. Translating gives CASVRDYGYTF.

The V and J genes are TRBV12-3 or TRBV12-4 and TRBJ2-3; 10 bases agree with TRBD2. The CDR3 is 13 amino acids. V gave up 10 bases and J gave up 3 bases; unmatched junction bases: 4. The CDR3 spells CATAGLATDTQYF. In DNA form, the CDR3 reads TGTGCCACCGCGGGACTAGCGACAGATACGCAGTATTTT.

This sequence joins TRBV29-1 and TRBJ2-7, with D hard to call. The CDR3 spans 12 residues. Per the germline V gene, CDR1 is SQVTM and CDR2 is ANQGSEA. V was shortened by 2 bases and J by 2 bases, with 7 bases between the two germline ends. DNA of the CDR3: TGCAGCGTTGAACTTTCTCCCTACGAGCAGTACTTC. Protein: CSVELSPYEQYF.

This clonotype was counted between two and nine times. The gene calls are TRBV10-1 and TRBJ2-1; D possibly corresponds to TRBD2 (6 bases). The CDR3 runs to 16 residues. The germline gives CDR1 WNHNN, CDR2 SYGVQD (reference sequence). V was cut by 3 bases and J by 2 bases, with 14 bases left in between. The CDR3 region has the DNA TGCGCCAGCAGTGACCCCGGAGGGGTCCCCTACAATGAGCAGTTCTTC. Its protein product is CASSDPGGVPYNEQFF.